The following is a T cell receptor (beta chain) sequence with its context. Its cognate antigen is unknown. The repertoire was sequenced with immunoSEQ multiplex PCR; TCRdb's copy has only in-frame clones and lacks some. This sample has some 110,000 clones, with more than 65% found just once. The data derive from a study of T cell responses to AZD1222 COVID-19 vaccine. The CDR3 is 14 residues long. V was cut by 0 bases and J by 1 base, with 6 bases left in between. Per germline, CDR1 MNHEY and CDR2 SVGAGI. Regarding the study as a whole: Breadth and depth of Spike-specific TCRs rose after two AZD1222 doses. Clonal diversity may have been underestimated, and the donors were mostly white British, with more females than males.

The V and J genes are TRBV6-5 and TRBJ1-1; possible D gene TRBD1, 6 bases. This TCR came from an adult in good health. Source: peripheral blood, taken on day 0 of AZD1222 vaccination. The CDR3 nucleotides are TGTGCCAGCAGTTACTCGACAGGGAACACTGAAGCTTTCTTT. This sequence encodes CASSYSTGNTEAFF.